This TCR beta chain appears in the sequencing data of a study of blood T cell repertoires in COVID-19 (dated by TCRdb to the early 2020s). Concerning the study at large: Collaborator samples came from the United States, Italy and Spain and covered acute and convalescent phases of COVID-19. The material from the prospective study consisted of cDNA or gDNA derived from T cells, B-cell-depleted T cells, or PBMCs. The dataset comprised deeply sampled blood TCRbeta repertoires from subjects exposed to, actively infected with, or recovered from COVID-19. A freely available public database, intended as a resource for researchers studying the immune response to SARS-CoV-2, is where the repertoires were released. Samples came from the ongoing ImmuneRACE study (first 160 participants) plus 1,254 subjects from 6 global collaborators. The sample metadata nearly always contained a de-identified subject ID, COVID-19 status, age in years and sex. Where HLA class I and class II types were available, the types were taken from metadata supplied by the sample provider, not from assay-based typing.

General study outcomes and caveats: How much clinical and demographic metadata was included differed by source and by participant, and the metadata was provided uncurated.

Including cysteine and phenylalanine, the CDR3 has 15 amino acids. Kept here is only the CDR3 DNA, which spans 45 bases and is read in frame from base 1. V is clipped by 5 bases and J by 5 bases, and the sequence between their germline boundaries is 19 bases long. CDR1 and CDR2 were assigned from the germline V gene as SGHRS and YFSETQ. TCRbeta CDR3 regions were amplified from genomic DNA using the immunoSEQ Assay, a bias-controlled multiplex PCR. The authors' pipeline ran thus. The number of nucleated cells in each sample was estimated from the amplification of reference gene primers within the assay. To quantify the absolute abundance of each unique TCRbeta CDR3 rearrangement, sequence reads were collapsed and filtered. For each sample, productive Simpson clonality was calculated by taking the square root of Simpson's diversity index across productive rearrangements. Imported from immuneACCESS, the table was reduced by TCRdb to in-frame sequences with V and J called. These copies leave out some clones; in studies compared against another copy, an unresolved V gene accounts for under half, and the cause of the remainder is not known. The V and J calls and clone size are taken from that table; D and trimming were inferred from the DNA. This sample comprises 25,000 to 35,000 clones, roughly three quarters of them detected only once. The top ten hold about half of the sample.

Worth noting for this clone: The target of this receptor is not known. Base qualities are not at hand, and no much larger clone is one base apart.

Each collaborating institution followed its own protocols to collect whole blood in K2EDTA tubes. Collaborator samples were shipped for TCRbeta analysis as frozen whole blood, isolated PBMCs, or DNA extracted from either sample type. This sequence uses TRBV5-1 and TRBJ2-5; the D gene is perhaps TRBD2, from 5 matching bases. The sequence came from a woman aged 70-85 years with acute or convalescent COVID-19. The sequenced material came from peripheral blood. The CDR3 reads CASRTGEVAVETQYF. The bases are TGCGCCAGCAGGACCGGGGAAGTCGCTGTTGAGACCCAGTACTTC.